A selection of T cell receptor beta chains follows, all from one sample in a study of cytomegalovirus exposure and HLA in healthy donors. Clones were sequenced by immunoSEQ multiplex PCR, and TCRdb holds only the in-frame ones, with some missing. This sample carries tens of thousands of clones, with around 5.9% going to the ten biggest clones. Sequencing was carried out using PBMCs. These receptors originate from a human donor in good health. CDR3s include the opening cysteine and the closing phenylalanine or tryptophan. The D gene is left open where the match is weak. Where a row states a size, it is once, few, many or the class of an expanded clone; other rows omit it.

j_call,v_call,clone_size,d_call,cdr3_aa,cdr3_nt
TRBJ2-2,TRBV13,-,-,CASSPHRTGELFF,TGTGCCAGCAGCCCACACCGCACCGGGGAGCTGTTTTTT
TRBJ1-1,TRBV7-2,-,-,CASSLEQMNTEAFF,TGTGCCAGCAGCTTAGAACAGATGAACACTGAAGCTTTCTTT
TRBJ1-3,TRBV15,-,-,CATSAVGSGNTIYF,TGTGCCACCAGCGCCGTCGGGTCTGGAAACACCATATATTTT
TRBJ2-7,TRBV28,-,TRBD1,CASRSKRGTGAGYEQYF,TGTGCCAGCAGATCCAAAAGGGGGACAGGGGCCGGATACGAGCAGTACTTC
TRBJ2-7,TRBV7-9,-,TRBD1,CASGRQGSSYEQYF,TGTGCCAGCGGTCGACAGGGAAGCTCCTACGAGCAGTACTTC
TRBJ2-4,TRBV28,-,-,CASSLTTPPKNIQYF,TGTGCCAGCAGTTTAACGACACCTCCTAAAAACATTCAGTACTTC
TRBJ2-2,TRBV7-2,-,-,CASSFAGELFF,TGTGCCAGCAGCTTCGCCGGGGAGCTGTTTTTT
TRBJ1-6,TRBV18,-,TRBD1,CASSPGTGSSPLHF,TGTGCCAGCTCACCCGGGACAGGCAGCTCACCCCTCCACTTT
TRBJ1-3,TRBV6-1,medium-sized,-,CASASAGGYTIYF,TGTGCCAGCGCGTCCGCGGGGGGGTACACCATATATTTT
TRBJ2-2,TRBV2,-,TRBD1,CASCRDTGDTGELFF,TGTGCCAGCTGTAGGGACACAGGGGACACCGGGGAGCTGTTTTTT
TRBJ2-3,TRBV7-3,-,-,CASSLKLATDTQYF,TGTGCCAGCAGCTTAAAACTAGCCACAGATACGCAGTATTTT
TRBJ1-2,TRBV4-1,-,-,CASSPRGDPGGLGGYTF,TGCGCCAGCAGCCCCAGAGGGGACCCAGGAGGGCTCGGTGGCTACACCTTC
TRBJ1-4,TRBV7-9,-,TRBD1,CASRGQGTTNEKLFF,TGTGCCAGCAGAGGACAGGGGACGACTAATGAAAAACTGTTTTTT
TRBJ1-1,TRBV27,-,-,CASRPYQGTEAFF,TGTGCCAGCAGGCCCTACCAGGGCACTGAAGCTTTCTTT
TRBJ1-2,TRBV5-6,-,-,CASHADYGYTF,TGTGCCAGCCACGCAGACTATGGCTACACCTTC
TRBJ2-7,TRBV5-4,-,-,CASSSQGSEQYF,TGTGCCAGCAGCTCCCAGGGATCCGAGCAGTACTTC